This TCR beta chain is from a study of radiotherapy plus CTLA-4 blockade in lung cancer. About the study: Objective responses emerged in around a sixth of patients, and about 30% attained disease control.

As regards this clone: Its antigen is not identified.

Regarding the study as a whole: TCR clones from tumors expanded in blood after radiotherapy plus ipilimumab.

Those patients who had chemo-refractory metastatic non-small-cell lung cancer were given focal radiation along with CTLA-4 blockade through ipilimumab. Losses at the gene ends were 0 bases for V and 4 bases for J; bases not matched to a gene: 11. The length of the CDR3 is 18 residues. Germline V gene data show CDR1 as LNHDA and CDR2 as SQIVND (reference sequence). The data were produced by immunoSEQ multiplex PCR, yet TCRdb's version contains in-frame clones alone and is incomplete. The data hold approximately 80,000 clones, with about 84% observed a single time. The chain links TRBV19 to TRBJ2-2, with TRBD1 identical over 7 bases. This clonotype was sampled from a human donor with non-small cell lung cancer who had stable disease on radiotherapy plus ipilimumab. Here the sequenced sample was peripheral blood, taken from a patient treated with radiotherapy plus ipilimumab. The CDR3 DNA reads as TGTGCCAGTAGTATAGATCACAGGGGTTGGGTTGGCACCGGGGAGCTGTTTTTT. It codes for CASSIDHRGWVGTGELFF.